A selection of T cell receptor beta chains follows, all from one sample in a study of blood T cell repertoires in COVID-19. TCRdb's table, derived via immunoSEQ multiplex PCR, lists solely in-frame clones and lacks some. The sample has around 300,000 clones, 75% to 95% seen once; the top ten hold approximately 1.2%. Sequencing was performed on PBMCs or T cells enriched from blood (not recorded which). The receptor set was obtained from a woman aged 30 to 39 who had recovered from COVID-19. CDR3s include the opening cysteine and the closing phenylalanine or tryptophan. The D gene is left open where the match is weak. Where a row states a size, it is once, few, many or the class of an expanded clone; other rows omit it.

size,J,V,D,DNA,CDR3
NA,TRBJ2-7,TRBV18,NA,TGTGCCAGCTCACCTCAGAGTGGCGGCGACGAGCAGTACTTC,CASSPQSGGDEQYF
NA,TRBJ1-1,TRBV27,TRBD1,TGTGCCAGCAGTTTCGATCCGGGACAGTCAGAAGCTTTCTTT,CASSFDPGQSEAFF
NA,TRBJ2-7,TRBV28,TRBD1,TGTGCCAGCAGTTCTACAGGGGGCGCGTTCTACGAGCAGTACTTC,CASSSTGGAFYEQYF
NA,TRBJ1-1,TRBV7-2,TRBD1,TGTGCCAGCAGCTTAATGACAGGGTTGGCTGAAGCTTTCTTT,CASSLMTGLAEAFF
NA,TRBJ1-2,TRBV3-1/TRBV3-2,TRBD1,TGTGCCAGCAGAACTACAGGGGGTGGCCGCTACACCTTC,CASRTTGGGRYTF
NA,TRBJ2-3,TRBV28,TRBD2,TGTGCCAGCAGTACCCATAAACTAGCGCCCGGGGGGACAGATACGCAGTATTTT,CASSTHKLAPGGTDTQYF
NA,TRBJ2-6,TRBV4-3,TRBD1,TGCGCCAGCAGCCAAGATTGGACAGGGACAATATATTTTGGGGCCAACGTCCTGACTTTC,CASSQDWTGTIYFGANVLTF
NA,TRBJ1-5,TRBV2,NA,TGTGCCAGCAGTTGGGAGATTAATAGCAATCAGCCCCAGCATTTT,CASSWEINSNQPQHF
NA,TRBJ2-2,TRBV2,NA,TGTGCCAGCAGTGGAAACGCGTTTAAGCAGGGTACCGGGGAGCTGTTTTTT,CASSGNAFKQGTGELFF
NA,TRBJ2-5,TRBV6-2/TRBV6-3,TRBD2,TGTGCCAGCAGTTACTGGGGTAGCGGGAGGTCGCAAGAGACCCAGTACTTC,CASSYWGSGRSQETQYF
NA,TRBJ1-3,TRBV12-3/TRBV12-4,NA,TGTGCCAGCAGTTTCAGAAACACCATATATTTT,CASSFRNTIYF
NA,TRBJ2-2,TRBV27,TRBD2,TGTGCCAGCAGGGCTAGCGGGGAAGTATTCCGGGAGCTGTTTTTT,CASRASGEVFRELFF
NA,TRBJ2-7,TRBV5-4,TRBD1,TGTGCCAGCAGCCTTCCTCCGGGACAGGGGCGCAATTCCTACGAGCAGTACTTC,CASSLPPGQGRNSYEQYF
NA,TRBJ1-5,TRBV7-2,NA,TGTGCCAGCAGCTTCACAGGCGGGAACAATCAGCCCCAGCATTTT,CASSFTGGNNQPQHF
NA,TRBJ2-1,TRBV19,TRBD2,TGTGCCAGTAGTAAAAAGCAAATGGGACTAGCCTTCAATGAGCAGTTCTTC,CASSKKQMGLAFNEQFF
NA,TRBJ1-1,TRBV27,NA,TGTGCCAGCAGTTTGACAGGTTCTGAAGCTTTCTTT,CASSLTGSEAFF
NA,TRBJ2-2,TRBV28,TRBD2,TGTGCCAGCAGTCTCCTCGGGACTAGCGGGAGGACCGGGGAGCTGTTTTTT,CASSLLGTSGRTGELFF
NA,TRBJ2-1,TRBV7-9,TRBD2,TGTGCCAGCAGCTTAGCGCCGGCTAGCGGGAGGCACGAGCAGTTCTTC,CASSLAPASGRHEQFF
NA,TRBJ2-7,TRBV29-1,TRBD2,TGCAGCGTAATAGCGGGAGGGCAATACGAGCAGTACTTC,CSVIAGGQYEQYF
once,TRBJ2-2,TRBV12-5,NA,TGTGCTAGTGCCACAGACACGAACACCGGGGAGCTGTTTTTT,CASATDTNTGELFF
NA,TRBJ1-1,TRBV9,TRBD1,TGTGCCAGCAGCGTAGGCGGGACAGGGACTATGAACACTGAAGCTTTCTTT,CASSVGGTGTMNTEAFF
few,TRBJ2-2,TRBV3-1/TRBV3-2,TRBD1,TGTGCCAGCAGCACCCGGGACAGGTTCGCGAACACCGGGGAGCTGTTTTTT,CASSTRDRFANTGELFF
NA,TRBJ2-3,TRBV10-3,TRBD2,TGTGCCATCAGTGAGTCGCGGGGGAGGGGCACAGATACGCAGTATTTT,CAISESRGRGTDTQYF
NA,TRBJ2-5,TRBV5-8,TRBD2,TGTGCCAGCAGCTTTTACCCCGGGACTAGCGCCCGAAGGTACCAAGAGACCCAGTACTTC,CASSFYPGTSARRYQETQYF
NA,TRBJ2-1,TRBV18,TRBD1,TGTGCCAGCTCAAGGGGGCAGGGGGCAGGGGAGCAGTTCTTC,CASSRGQGAGEQFF
NA,TRBJ2-1,TRBV9,TRBD1,TGTGCCAGCAGCGTAGCGGGACAGGGACATGAGCAGTTCTTC,CASSVAGQGHEQFF
NA,TRBJ1-6,TRBV7-3,TRBD1,TGTGCCAGCAGCCCCTCGACAGGGACGGGTGGAGGTTCACCCCTCCACTTT,CASSPSTGTGGGSPLHF
NA,TRBJ2-1,TRBV5-1,TRBD2,TGCGCCAGCAGCTCGGGACTAGCGGGAGGGGGGTCCTACAATGAGCAGTTCTTC,CASSSGLAGGGSYNEQFF
NA,TRBJ2-5,TRBV11-2,TRBD1,TGTGCCAGCAGCCCAAGTTACGGACAGGGGATAGAGACCCAGTACTTC,CASSPSYGQGIETQYF
once,TRBJ2-1,TRBV3-1/TRBV3-2,NA,TGTGCCAGCAGCCAAGAAGGAGTCAATGAGCAGTTCTTC,CASSQEGVNEQFF
NA,TRBJ2-1,TRBV19,TRBD1,TGTGCCAGTAGCAGGGACAGCAATGAGCAGTTCTTC,CASSRDSNEQFF
NA,TRBJ1-2,TRBV11-3,TRBD1,TGTGCCAGCAGCTTAGATCAGGGCCAGGGGGTCGGCTATGGCTACACCTTC,CASSLDQGQGVGYGYTF
once,TRBJ2-7,TRBV4-3,TRBD1,TGCGCCAGCAGCCAAGTAGGGGACAGGGCCTACGAGCAGTACTTC,CASSQVGDRAYEQYF
few,TRBJ1-3,TRBV6-1,TRBD1,TGTGCCAGCAGTGAGGGACAGGGTGGAAACACCATATATTTT,CASSEGQGGNTIYF
NA,TRBJ2-1,TRBV5-1,TRBD2,TGCGCCAGCAGCGCAGAAACTAGCGGGAGTAGAAATGAGCAGTTCTTC,CASSAETSGSRNEQFF
NA,TRBJ2-7,TRBV4-3,NA,TGCGCCAGCAGCCAAGAAGAGGGCGGAGACTACGAGCAGTACTTC,CASSQEEGGDYEQYF
NA,TRBJ2-7,TRBV3-1/TRBV3-2,NA,TGTGCCAGCAGCCAATCTTCCTACGAGCAGTACTTC,CASSQSSYEQYF
NA,TRBJ2-3,TRBV3-1/TRBV3-2,NA,TGTGCCAGCAGCCAAGGGTTGGAGGCACGCACAGATACGCAGTATTTT,CASSQGLEARTDTQYF
NA,TRBJ2-7,TRBV5-4,TRBD1,TGTGCCAGCAGCCCTCTTCCCCCGGGACAGGTGGTGCACGAGCAGTACTTC,CASSPLPPGQVVHEQYF
NA,TRBJ2-1,TRBV28,TRBD2,TGTGCCAGCAGTGGCGAGCGGGAGTTCGGTGAGCAGTTCTTC,CASSGEREFGEQFF
NA,TRBJ2-5,TRBV7-2,NA,TGTGCCAGCAGCTTATCAGGGGTTCCCCAAGAGACCCAGTACTTC,CASSLSGVPQETQYF
NA,TRBJ1-2,TRBV2,NA,TGTGCCAGCAGTGTCGGGTCCCTTAGCTATGGCTACACCTTC,CASSVGSLSYGYTF
NA,TRBJ2-1,TRBV2,NA,TGTGCCAGCGGCCTGAGGCACGGAACAAAAAATGAGCAGTTCTTC,CASGLRHGTKNEQFF
NA,TRBJ1-5,TRBV4-3,NA,TGCGCCAGCAGCCAACAGGGATATAGCAATCAGCCCCAGCATTTT,CASSQQGYSNQPQHF
NA,TRBJ1-5,TRBV29-1,NA,TGCAGCGTTGGGACAGCCCGCAATCAGCCCCAGCATTTT,CSVGTARNQPQHF
NA,TRBJ2-7,TRBV7-9,NA,TGTGCCAGCAGCTATGGACTGGGATTCTCCTACGAGCAGTACTTC,CASSYGLGFSYEQYF
NA,TRBJ2-5,TRBV28,TRBD2,TGTGCCAGCAGAGGGACCGCGACTAGCGGGAAGGGCGAGACCCAGTACTTC,CASRGTATSGKGETQYF
NA,TRBJ2-5,TRBV28,TRBD2,TGTGCCAGCACCCAGGGGGCTAGCGGGAGGAAGACCCAGTACTTC,CASTQGASGRKTQYF
once,TRBJ2-1,TRBV10-1,TRBD2,TGCGCCAGCAGCGCTAGACCGGGACTAGCGGGAGACCTCTCCTACAATGAGCAGTTCTTC,CASSARPGLAGDLSYNEQFF
NA,TRBJ2-7,TRBV14,TRBD1,TGTGCCAGCAGTCGTTTTACGGGACAGGGTTACGAGCAGTACTTC,CASSRFTGQGYEQYF
few,TRBJ2-1,TRBV24-1,TRBD2,TGTGCCACCAGTGATCCCGGACTAGCGGGAGTGTCGTCCTACAATGAGCAGTTCTTC,CATSDPGLAGVSSYNEQFF
NA,TRBJ2-1,TRBV7-6,NA,TGTGCCAGCAGCCCCCCTTACAATGATGAGCAGTTCTTC,CASSPPYNDEQFF